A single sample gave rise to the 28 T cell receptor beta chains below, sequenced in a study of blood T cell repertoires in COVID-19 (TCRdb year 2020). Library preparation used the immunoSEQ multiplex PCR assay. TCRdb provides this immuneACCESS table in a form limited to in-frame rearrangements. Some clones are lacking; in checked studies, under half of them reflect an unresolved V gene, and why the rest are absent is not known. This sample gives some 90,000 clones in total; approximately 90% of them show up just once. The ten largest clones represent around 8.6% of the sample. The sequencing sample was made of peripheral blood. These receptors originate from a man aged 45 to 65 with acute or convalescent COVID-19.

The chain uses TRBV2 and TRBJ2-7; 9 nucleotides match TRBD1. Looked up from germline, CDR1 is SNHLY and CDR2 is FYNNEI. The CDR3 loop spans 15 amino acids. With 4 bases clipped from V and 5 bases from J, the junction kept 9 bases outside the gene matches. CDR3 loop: CASSVSGDRAHEQYF. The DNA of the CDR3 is TGTGCCAGCAGTGTATCTGGGGACAGGGCCCACGAGCAGTACTTC.

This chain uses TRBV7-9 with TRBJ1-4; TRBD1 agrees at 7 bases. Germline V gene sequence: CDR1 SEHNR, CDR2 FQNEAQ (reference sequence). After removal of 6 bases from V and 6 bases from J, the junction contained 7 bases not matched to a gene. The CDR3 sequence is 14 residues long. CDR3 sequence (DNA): TGTGCCAGCAGGCGGACAGGCAAGGATGAAAAACTGTTTTTT. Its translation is CASRRTGKDEKLFF. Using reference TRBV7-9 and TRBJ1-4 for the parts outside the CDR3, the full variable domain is DTGVSQNPRHKITKRGQNVTFRCDPISEHNRLYWYRQTLGQGPEFLTYFQNEAQLEKSRLLSDRFSAERPKGSFSTLEIQRTEQGDSAMYLCASRRTGKDEKLFFGSGTQLSVL.

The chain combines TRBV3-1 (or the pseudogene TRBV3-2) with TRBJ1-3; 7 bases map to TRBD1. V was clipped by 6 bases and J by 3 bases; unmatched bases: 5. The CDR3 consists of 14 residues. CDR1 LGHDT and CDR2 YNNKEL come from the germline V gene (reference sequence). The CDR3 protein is CASSQQGGGNTIYF. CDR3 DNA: TGTGCCAGCAGTCAGCAGGGGGGTGGAAACACCATATATTTT.

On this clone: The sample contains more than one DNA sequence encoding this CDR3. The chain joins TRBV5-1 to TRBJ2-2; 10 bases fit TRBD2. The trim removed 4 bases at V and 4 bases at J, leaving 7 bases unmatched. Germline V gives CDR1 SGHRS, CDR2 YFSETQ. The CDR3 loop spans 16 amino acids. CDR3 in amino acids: CASSLKRGGFTGELFF. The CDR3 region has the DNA TGCGCCAGCAGCCTGAAGCGGGGGGGTTTCACCGGGGAGCTGTTTTTT. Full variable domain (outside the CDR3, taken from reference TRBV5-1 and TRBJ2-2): KAGVTQTPRYLIKTRGQQVTLSCSPISGHRSVSWYQQTPGQGLQFLFEYFSETQRNKGNFPGRFSGRQFSNSRSEMNVSTLELGDSALYLCASSLKRGGFTGELFFGEGSRLTVL.

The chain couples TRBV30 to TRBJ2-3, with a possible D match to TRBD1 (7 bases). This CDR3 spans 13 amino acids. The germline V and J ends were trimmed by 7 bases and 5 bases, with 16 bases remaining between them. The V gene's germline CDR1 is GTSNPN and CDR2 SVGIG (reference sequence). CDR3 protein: CAFTQGGQDTQYF. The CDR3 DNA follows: TGTGCCTTCACGCAGGGGGGTCAAGATACGCAGTATTTT.

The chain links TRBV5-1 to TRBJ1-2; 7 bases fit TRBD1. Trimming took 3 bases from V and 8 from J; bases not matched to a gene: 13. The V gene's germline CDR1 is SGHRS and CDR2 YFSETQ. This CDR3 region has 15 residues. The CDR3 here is CASSWQPGQYGGYTF. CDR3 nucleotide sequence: TGCGCCAGCAGCTGGCAACCGGGACAGTACGGCGGCTACACCTTC.

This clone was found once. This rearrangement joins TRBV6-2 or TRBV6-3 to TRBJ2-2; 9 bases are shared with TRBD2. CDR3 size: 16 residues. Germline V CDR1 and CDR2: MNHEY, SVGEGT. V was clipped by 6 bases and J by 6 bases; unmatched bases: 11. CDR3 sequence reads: CASSPLGSGGAGELFF. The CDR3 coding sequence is TGTGCCAGCAGCCCCTTGGGTAGCGGGGGTGCCGGGGAGCTGTTTTTT.

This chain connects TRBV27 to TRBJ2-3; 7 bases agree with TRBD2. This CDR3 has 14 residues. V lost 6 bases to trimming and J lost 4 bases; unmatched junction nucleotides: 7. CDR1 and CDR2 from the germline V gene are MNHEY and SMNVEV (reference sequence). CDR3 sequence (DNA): TGTGCCAGCAGGACTATACTAGCGTCAGATACGCAGTATTTT. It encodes CASRTILASDTQYF.

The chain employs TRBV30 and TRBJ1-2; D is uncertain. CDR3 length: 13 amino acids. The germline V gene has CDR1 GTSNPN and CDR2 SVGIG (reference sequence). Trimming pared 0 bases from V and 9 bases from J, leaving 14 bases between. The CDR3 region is CAWSVLQAVSYTF. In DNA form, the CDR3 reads TGTGCCTGGAGTGTCCTGCAAGCCGTGAGCTACACCTTC.

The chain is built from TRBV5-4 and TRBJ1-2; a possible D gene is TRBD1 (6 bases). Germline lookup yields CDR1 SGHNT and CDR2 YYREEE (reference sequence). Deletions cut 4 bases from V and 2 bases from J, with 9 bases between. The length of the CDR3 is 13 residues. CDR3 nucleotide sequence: TGTGCCAGCAGCGAAGACAGGAACTATGGCTACACCTTC. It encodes CASSEDRNYGYTF.

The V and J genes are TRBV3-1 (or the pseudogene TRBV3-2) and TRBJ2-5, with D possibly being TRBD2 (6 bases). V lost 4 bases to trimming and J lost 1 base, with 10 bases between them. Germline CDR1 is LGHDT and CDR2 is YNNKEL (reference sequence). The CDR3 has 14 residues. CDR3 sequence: CASSLRGIQETQYF. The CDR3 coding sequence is TGTGCCAGCAGCCTTCGGGGGATCCAAGAGACCCAGTACTTC.

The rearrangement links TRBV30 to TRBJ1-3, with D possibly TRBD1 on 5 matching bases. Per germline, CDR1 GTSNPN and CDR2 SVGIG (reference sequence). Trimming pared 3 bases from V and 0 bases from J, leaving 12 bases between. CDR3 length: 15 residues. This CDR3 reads CAWRAPGGSGNTIYF. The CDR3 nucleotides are TGTGCCTGGAGGGCCCCGGGGGGCTCTGGAAACACCATATATTTT.

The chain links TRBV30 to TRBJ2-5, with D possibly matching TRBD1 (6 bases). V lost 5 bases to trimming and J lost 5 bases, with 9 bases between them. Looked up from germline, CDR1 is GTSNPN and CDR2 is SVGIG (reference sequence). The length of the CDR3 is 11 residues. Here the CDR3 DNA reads TGTGCCTGGGTGCAGGGGGAGACCCAGTACTTC. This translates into CAWVQGETQYF.

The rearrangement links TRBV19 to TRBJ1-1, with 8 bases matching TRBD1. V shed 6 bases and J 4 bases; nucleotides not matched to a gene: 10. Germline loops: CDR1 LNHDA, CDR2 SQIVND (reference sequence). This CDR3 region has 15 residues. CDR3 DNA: TGTGCCAGTAGGACGGCAGGGGGCTTGAGCACTGAAGCTTTCTTT. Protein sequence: CASRTAGGLSTEAFF. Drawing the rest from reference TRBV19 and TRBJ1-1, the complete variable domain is DGGITQSPKYLFRKEGQNVTLSCEQNLNHDAMYWYRQDPGQGLRLIYYSQIVNDFQKGDIAEGYSVSREKKESFPLTVTSAQKNPTAFYLCASRTAGGLSTEAFFGQGTRLTVV.

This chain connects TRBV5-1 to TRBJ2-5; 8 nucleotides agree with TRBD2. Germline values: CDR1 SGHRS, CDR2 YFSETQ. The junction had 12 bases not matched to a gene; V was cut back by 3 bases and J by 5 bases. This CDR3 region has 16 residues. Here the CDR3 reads CASSSEGLVPMETQYF. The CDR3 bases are TGCGCCAGCAGCTCGGAGGGACTAGTTCCGATGGAGACCCAGTACTTC.

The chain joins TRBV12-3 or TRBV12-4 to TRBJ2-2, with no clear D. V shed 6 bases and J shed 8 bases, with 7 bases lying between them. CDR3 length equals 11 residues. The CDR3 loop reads CASSRQGELFF. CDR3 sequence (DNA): TGTGCCAGCAGCCGCCAGGGGGAGCTGTTTTTT.

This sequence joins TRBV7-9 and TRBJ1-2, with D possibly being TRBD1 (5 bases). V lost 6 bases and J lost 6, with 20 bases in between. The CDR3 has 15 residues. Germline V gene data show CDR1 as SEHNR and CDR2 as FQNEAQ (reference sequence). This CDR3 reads CASRKILQVDNGYTF. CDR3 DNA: TGTGCCAGCAGAAAAATTTTACAGGTTGACAATGGCTACACCTTC.

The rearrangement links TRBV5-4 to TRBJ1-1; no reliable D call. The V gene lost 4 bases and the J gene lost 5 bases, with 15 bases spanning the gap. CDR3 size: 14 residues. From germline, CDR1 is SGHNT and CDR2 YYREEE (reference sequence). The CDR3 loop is CASSPDLTVTEAFF. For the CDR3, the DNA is TGTGCCAGCAGCCCGGACTTAACAGTGACTGAAGCTTTCTTT.

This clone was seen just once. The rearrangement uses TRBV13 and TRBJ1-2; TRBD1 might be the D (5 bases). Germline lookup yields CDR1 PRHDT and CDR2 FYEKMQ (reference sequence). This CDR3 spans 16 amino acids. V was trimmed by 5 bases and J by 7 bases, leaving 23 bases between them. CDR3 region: CASSTISAARAGGYTF. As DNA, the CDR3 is TGTGCCAGCAGCACTATATCCGCGGCCAGGGCTGGTGGCTACACCTTC.

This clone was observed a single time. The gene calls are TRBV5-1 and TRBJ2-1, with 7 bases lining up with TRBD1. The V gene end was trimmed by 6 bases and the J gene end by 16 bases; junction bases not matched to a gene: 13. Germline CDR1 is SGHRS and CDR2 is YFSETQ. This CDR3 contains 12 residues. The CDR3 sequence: CASISLDRDHFF. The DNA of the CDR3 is TGCGCCAGCATCTCCCTTGACAGGGACCACTTCTTC.

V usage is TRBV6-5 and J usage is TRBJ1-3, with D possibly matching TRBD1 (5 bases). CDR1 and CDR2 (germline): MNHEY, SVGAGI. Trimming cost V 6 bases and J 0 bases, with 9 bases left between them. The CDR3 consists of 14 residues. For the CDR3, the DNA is TGTGCCAGCAGGGGGGGGAGCTCTGGAAACACCATATATTTT. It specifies CASRGGSSGNTIYF.

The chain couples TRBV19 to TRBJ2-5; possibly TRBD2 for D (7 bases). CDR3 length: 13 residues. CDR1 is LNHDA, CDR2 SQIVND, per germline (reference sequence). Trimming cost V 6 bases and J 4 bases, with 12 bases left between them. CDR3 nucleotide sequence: TGTGCCAGTAGCCCACGGGGGGCAGAGACCCAGTACTTC. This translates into CASSPRGAETQYF.

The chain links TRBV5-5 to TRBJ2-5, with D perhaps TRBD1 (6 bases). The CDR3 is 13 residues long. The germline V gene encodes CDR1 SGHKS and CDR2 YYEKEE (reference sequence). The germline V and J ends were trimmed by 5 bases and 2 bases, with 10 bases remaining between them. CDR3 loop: CASRSGVQETQYF. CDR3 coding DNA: TGTGCCAGCAGGTCAGGGGTTCAAGAGACCCAGTACTTC.

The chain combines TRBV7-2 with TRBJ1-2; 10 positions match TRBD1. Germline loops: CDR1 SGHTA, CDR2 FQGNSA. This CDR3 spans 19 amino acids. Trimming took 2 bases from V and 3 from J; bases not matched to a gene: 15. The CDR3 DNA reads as TGTGCCAGCAGCTTATCGGGACCGGGACAGGGGAGTAAGGACTATGGCTACACCTTC. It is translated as CASSLSGPGQGSKDYGYTF.

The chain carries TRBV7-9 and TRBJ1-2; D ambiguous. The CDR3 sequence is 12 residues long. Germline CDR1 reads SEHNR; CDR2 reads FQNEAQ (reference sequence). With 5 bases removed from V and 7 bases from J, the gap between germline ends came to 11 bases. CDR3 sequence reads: CASSTPTRGYTF. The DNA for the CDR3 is TGTGCCAGCAGCACCCCTACCCGTGGCTACACCTTC.

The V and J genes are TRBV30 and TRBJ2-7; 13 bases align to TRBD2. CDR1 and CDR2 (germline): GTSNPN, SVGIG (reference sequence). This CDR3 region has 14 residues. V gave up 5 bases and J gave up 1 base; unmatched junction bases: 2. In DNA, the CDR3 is TGTGCCTGGGCGACTAGCGGGGGGTCCTACGAGCAGTACTTC. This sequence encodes CAWATSGGSYEQYF.

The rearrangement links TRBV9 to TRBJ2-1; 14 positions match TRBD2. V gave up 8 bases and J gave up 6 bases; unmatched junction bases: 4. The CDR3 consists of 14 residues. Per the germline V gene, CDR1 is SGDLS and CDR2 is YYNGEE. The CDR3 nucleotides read TGTGCCAGTCGGACTAGCGGGGGGTCCAATGAGCAGTTCTTC. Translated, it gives CASRTSGGSNEQFF. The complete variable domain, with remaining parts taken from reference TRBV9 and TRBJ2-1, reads DSGVTQTPKHLITATGQRVTLRCSPRSGDLSVYWYQQSLDQGLQFLIQYYNGEERAKGNILERFSAQQFPDLHSELNLSSLELGDSALYFCASRTSGGSNEQFFGPGTRLTVL.

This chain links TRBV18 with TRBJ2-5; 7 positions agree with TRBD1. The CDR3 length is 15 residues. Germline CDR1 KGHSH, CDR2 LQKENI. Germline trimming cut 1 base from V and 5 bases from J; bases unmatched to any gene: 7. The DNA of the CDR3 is TGTGCCAGCTCACCACAAGGGGGCGTCTGGGAGACCCAGTACTTC. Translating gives CASSPQGGVWETQYF.